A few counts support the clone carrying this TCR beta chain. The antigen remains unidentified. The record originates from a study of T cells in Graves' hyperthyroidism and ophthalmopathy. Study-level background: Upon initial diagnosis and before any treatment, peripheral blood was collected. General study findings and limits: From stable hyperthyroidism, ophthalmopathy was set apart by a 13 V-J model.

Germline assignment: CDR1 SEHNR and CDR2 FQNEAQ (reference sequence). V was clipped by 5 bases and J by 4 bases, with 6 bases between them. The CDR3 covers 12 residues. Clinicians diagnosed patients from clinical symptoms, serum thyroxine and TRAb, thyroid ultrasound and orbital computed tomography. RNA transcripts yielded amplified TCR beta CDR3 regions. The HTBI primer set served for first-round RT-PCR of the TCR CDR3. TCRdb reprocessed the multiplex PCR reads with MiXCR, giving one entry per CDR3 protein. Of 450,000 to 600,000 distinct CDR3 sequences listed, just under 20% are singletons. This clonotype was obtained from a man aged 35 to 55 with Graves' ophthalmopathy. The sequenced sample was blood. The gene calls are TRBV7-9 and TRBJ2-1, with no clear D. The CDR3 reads CASSPVYNEQFF. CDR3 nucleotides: TGTGCCAGCAGCCCTGTTTACAATGAGCAGTTCTTC.